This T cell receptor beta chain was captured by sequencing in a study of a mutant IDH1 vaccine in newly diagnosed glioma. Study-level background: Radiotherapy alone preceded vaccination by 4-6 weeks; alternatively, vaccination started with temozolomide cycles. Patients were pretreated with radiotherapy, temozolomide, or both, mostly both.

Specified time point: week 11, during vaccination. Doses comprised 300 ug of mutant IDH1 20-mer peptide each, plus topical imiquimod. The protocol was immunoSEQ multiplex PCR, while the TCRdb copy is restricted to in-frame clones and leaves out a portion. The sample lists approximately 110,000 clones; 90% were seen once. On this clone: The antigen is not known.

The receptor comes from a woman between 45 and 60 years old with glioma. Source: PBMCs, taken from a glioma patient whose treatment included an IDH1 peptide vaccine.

The CDR3: CASSGPGLAVEQYF. The CDR3 DNA sequence: TGTGCCAGCAGTGGGCCGGGACTAGCGGTCGAGCAGTACTTC. The chain has TRBV25-1 and TRBJ2-5; 11 nucleotides line up with TRBD2. The last part of the DNA fits TRBJ2-7 better; the J call may be wrong. The CDR3 is 14 amino acids. Germline CDR1 is MGHDK and CDR2 is SYGVNS.